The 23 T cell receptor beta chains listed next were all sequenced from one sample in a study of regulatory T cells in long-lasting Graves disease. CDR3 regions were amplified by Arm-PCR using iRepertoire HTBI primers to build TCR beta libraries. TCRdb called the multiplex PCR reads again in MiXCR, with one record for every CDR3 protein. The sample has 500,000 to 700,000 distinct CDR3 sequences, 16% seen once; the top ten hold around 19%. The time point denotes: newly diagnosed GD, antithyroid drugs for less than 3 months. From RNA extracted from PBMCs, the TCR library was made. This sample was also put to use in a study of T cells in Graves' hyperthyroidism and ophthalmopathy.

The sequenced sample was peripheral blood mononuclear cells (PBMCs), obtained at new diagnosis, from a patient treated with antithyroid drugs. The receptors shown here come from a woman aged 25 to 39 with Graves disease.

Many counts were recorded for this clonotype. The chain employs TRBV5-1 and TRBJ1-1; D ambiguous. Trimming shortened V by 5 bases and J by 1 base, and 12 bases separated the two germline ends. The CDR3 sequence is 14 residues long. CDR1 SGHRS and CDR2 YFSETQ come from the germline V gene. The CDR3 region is CASRARLSNTEAFF. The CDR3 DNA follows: TGCGCCAGCAGAGCCCGTCTATCGAACACTGAAGCTTTCTTT.

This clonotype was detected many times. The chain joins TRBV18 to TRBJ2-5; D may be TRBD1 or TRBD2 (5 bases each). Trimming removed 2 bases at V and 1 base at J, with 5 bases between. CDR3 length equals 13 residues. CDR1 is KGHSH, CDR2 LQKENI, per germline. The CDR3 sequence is CASSPGTQETQYF. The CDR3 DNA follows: TGTGCCAGCTCACCAGGGACCCAAGAGACCCAGTACTTC.

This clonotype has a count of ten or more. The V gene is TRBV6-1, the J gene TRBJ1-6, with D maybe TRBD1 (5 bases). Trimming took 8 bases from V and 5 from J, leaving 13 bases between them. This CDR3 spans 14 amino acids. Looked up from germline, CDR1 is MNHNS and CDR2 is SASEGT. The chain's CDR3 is CASDGTFNNSPLHF. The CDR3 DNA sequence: TGTGCCAGCGACGGGACTTTTAATAATTCACCCCTCCACTTT.

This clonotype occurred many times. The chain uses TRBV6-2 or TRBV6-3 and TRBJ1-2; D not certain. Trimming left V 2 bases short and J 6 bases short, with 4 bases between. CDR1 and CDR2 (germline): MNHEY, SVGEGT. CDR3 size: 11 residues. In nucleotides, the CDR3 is TGTGCCAGCAGTTACCTTCATGGCTACACCTTC. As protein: CASSYLHGYTF.

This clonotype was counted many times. This chain's CDR3 is CASSQGRDNQPQHF. The CDR3 nucleotides are TGTGCCAGCAGTCAGGGGAGGGACAATCAGCCCCAGCATTTT. The rearrangement uses TRBV12-3 or TRBV12-4 and TRBJ1-5, with TRBD1 as a possible D gene (6 bases). The CDR3 length is 14 residues. With 5 bases removed from V and 3 bases from J, the gap between germline ends came to 11 bases.

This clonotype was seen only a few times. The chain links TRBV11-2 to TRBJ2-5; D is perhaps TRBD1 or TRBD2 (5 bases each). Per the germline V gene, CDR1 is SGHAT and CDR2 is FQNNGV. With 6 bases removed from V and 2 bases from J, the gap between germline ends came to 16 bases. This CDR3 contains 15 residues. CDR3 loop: CASRSTGLSQETQYF. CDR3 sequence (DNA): TGTGCCAGCAGGTCAACAGGACTTTCACAAGAGACCCAGTACTTC.

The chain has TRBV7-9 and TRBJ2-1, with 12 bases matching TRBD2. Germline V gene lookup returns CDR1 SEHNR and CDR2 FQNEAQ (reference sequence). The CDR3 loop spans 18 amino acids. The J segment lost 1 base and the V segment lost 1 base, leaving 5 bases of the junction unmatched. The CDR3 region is CASSLGRLAGVSYNEQFF. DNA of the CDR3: TGTGCCAGCAGCTTAGGTAGACTAGCGGGAGTGTCCTACAATGAGCAGTTCTTC.

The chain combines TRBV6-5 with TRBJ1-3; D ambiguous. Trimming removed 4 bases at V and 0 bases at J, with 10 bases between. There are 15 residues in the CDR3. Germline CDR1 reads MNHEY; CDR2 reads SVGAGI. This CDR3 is CASSSASSSGNTIYF. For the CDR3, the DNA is TGTGCCAGCAGTTCGGCGAGCTCCTCTGGAAACACCATATATTTT.

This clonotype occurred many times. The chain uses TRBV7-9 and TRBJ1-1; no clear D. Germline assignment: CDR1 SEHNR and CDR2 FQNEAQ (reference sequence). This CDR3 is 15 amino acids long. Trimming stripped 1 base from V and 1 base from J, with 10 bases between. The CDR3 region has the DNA TGTGCCAGCAGCTTAGGAGACCAGAAGAACACTGAAGCTTTCTTT. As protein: CASSLGDQKNTEAFF.

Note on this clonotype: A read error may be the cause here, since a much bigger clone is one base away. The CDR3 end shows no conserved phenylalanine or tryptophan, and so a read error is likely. The CDR3: CASSLSGRVYGEQFV. CDR3 bases: TGTGCCAGCAGTTTAAGCGGGAGGGTATACGGAGAGCAGTTCGTC. The chain has TRBV28 and TRBJ2-5, with 10 bases fitting TRBD2. The J call may be wrong; the DNA end is better matched by TRBJ2-1. Germline V gives CDR1 MDHEN, CDR2 SYDVKM. The CDR3 is 15 amino acids.

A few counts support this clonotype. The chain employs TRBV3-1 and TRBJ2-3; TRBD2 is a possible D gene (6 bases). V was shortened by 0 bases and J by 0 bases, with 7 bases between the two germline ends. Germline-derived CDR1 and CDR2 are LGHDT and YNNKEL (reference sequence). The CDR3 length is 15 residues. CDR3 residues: CASSQDGSSTDTQYF. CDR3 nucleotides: TGTGCCAGCAGCCAAGACGGGAGCAGCACAGATACGCAGTATTTT.

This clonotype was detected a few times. The CDR3 DNA follows: TGTGCCAGCAGCCCCCGCGGGCAGGGGGGTGTTGGGGCCAACGTCCTGACTTTC. This codes for CASSPRGQGGVGANVLTF. J is TRBJ2-6 and V is TRBV3-1; maybe TRBD1 (7 bases). Trimming stripped 4 bases from V and 3 bases from J, with 19 bases between. CDR3 length: 18 residues. The germline gives CDR1 LGHDT, CDR2 YNNKEL (reference sequence).

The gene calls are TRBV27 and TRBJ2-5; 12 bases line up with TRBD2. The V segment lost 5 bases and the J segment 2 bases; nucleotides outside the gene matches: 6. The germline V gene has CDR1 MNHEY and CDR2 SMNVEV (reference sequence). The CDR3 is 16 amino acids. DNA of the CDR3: TGTGCCAGCAGTCACGGACTAGCGGGACTACAAGAGACCCAGTACTTC. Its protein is CASSHGLAGLQETQYF.

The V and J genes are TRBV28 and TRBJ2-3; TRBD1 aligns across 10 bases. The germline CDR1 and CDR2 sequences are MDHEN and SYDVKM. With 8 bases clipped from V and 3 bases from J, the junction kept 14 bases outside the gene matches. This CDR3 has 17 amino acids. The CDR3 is CASSPRAGTGATDTQYF. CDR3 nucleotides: TGTGCCAGCTCACCACGAGCCGGGACAGGGGCTACAGATACGCAGTATTTT.

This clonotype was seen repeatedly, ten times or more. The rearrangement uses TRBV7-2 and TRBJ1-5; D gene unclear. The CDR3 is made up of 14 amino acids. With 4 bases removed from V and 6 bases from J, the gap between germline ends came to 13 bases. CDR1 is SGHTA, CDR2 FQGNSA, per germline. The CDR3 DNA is TGTGCCAGCAGCTCCGACCGGGCGGGTCAGCCCCAGCATTTT. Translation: CASSSDRAGQPQHF.

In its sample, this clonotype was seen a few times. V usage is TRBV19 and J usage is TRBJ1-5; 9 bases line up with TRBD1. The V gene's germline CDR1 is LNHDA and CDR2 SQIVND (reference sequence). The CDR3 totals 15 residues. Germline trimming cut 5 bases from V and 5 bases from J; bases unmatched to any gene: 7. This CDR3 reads CASSSGTGIHQPQHF. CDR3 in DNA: TGTGCCAGTAGTTCCGGGACAGGGATTCATCAGCCCCAGCATTTT.

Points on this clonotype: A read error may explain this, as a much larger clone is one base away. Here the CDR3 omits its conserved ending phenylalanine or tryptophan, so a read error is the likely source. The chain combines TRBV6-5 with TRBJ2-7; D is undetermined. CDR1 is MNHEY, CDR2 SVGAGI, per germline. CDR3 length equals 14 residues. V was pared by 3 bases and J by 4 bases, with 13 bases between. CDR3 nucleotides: TGTGCCAGCAGTTATTCGCAGGAGCAGTACGAGCAGTACTAC. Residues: CASSYSQEQYEQYY.

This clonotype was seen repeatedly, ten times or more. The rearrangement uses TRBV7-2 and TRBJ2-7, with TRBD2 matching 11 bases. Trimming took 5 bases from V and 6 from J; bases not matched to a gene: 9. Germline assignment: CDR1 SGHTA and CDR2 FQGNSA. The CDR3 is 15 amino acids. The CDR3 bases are TGTGCCAGCAGCGTTGAGGGCCTAGCGGGGGGCGAGCAGTACTTC. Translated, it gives CASSVEGLAGGEQYF. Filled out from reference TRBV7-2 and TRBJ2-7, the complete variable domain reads GAGVSQSPSNKVTEKGKDVELRCDPISGHTALYWYRQSLGQGLEFLIYFQGNSAPDKSGLPSDRFSAERTGGSVSTLTIQRTQQEDSAVYLCASSVEGLAGGEQYFGPGTRLTVT.

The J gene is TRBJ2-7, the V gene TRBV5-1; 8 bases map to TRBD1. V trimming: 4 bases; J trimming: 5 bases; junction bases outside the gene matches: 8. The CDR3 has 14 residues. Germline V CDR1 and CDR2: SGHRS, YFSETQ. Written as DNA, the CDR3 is TGCGCCAGCAGCGCGGACAGGGTTTATGACGAGCAGTACTTC. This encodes CASSADRVYDEQYF.

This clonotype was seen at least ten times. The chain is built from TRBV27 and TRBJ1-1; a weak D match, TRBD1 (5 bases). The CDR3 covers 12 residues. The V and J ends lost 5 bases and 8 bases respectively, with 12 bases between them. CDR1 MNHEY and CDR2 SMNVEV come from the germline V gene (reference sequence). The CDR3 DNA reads TGTGCCAGCAGTACAGGTTCGAGCGAAGCTTTCTTT. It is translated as CASSTGSSEAFF.

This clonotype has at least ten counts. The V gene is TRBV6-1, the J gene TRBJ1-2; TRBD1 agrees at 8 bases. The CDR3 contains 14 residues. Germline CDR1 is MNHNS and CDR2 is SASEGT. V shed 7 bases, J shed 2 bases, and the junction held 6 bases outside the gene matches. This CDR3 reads CASNQRQGNYGYTF. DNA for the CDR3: TGTGCCAGCAACCAAAGACAGGGGAACTATGGCTACACCTTC.

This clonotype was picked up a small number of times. CDR3 sequence: CASSRDRGMGEQYF. The CDR3 nucleotides read TGTGCCAGCAGCAGGGACAGGGGGATGGGGGAGCAGTACTTC. The chain uses TRBV4-2 and TRBJ2-7; 11 nucleotides line up with TRBD1. The CDR3 loop spans 14 amino acids. Germline trimming cut 5 bases from V and 7 bases from J; bases unmatched to any gene: 7. Germline lookup yields CDR1 LGHNA and CDR2 YNFKEQ.

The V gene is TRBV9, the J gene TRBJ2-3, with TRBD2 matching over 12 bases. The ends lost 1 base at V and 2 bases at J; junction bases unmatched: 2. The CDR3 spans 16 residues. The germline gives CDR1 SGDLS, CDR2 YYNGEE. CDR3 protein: CASSVLAGGSTDTQYF. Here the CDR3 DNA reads TGTGCCAGCAGCGTACTAGCGGGAGGGTCCACAGATACGCAGTATTTT. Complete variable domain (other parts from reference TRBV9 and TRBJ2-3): DSGVTQTPKHLITATGQRVTLRCSPRSGDLSVYWYQQSLDQGLQFLIQYYNGEERAKGNILERFSAQQFPDLHSELNLSSLELGDSALYFCASSVLAGGSTDTQYFGPGTRLTVL.